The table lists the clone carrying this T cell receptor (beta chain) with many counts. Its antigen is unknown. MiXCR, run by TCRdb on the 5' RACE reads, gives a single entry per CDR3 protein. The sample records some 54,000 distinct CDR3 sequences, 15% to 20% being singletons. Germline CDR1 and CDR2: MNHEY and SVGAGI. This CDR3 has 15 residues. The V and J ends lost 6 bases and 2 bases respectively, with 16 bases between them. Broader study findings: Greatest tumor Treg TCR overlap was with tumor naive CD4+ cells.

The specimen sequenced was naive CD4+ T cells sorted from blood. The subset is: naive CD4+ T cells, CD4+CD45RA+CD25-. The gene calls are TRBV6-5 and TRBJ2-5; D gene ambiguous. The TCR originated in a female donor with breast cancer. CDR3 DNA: TGTGCCAGCAGCTACCATTCTGTTGGGCAAGAGACCCAGTACTTC. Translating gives CASSYHSVGQETQYF.